Listed here are 6 T cell receptor beta chains from one sample, sequenced in a study of blood T cell repertoires in COVID-19. The table came from immunoSEQ multiplex PCR; TCRdb's copy has only in-frame clones and leaves some out. The data contain around 170,000 clones, approximately 88% of them singletons. Sequencing was carried out using peripheral blood. All receptors come from a woman aged 60 to 75 with acute or convalescent COVID-19.

This chain uses TRBV2 with TRBJ1-1; possibly TRBD1 for D (5 bases). V lost 5 bases and J 7 bases, leaving 17 bases between the germline ends. CDR3 length: 14 amino acids. Germline loops: CDR1 SNHLY, CDR2 FYNNEI. The CDR3 loop is CASSKDSGLIEAFF. DNA for the CDR3: TGTGCCAGCAGTAAAGACAGCGGCCTCATTGAAGCTTTCTTT.

V is TRBV14 and J is TRBJ2-7; 9 bases map to TRBD1. V lost 4 bases to trimming and J lost 0 bases; unmatched junction nucleotides: 1. Germline CDR1 reads SGHDN; CDR2 reads FVKESK. The CDR3 runs 14 residues. The CDR3 loop is CASSPTGGSYEQYF. The CDR3 bases are TGTGCCAGCAGCCCGACAGGGGGCTCCTACGAGCAGTACTTC.

J is TRBJ1-2 and V is TRBV5-5; 9 bases align to TRBD1. In germline, CDR1 is SGHKS, CDR2 YYEKEE (reference sequence). The CDR3 loop spans 17 amino acids. The ends lost 0 bases at V and 5 bases at J; junction bases unmatched: 11. The CDR3 DNA reads TGTGCCAGCAGCTTGGCGTTAGATACAGGGGGCGCTTATGGCTACACCTTC. This translates into CASSLALDTGGAYGYTF. The complete variable domain, with remaining parts taken from reference TRBV5-5 and TRBJ1-2, reads DAGVTQSPTHLIKTRGQQVTLRCSPISGHKSVSWYQQVLGQGPQFIFQYYEKEERGRGNFPDRFSARQFPNYSSELNVNALLLGDSALYLCASSLALDTGGAYGYTFGSGTRLTVV.

The CDR3 here is CASSFQNERETQYF. CDR3 DNA sequence: TGTGCCAGCAGCTTTCAAAATGAGCGAGAGACCCAGTACTTC. J is TRBJ2-5 and V is TRBV7-2; D gene unclear. V lost 3 bases to trimming and J lost 4 bases, with 12 bases between them. Germline values: CDR1 SGHTA, CDR2 FQGNSA. This CDR3 spans 14 amino acids.

Written as DNA, the CDR3 is TGTGCCAGCAGTTCCACGGACAGGGAGACCCAGTACTTC. Encoded protein: CASSSTDRETQYF. This chain connects TRBV6-2 or TRBV6-3 to TRBJ2-5; 7 nucleotides line up with TRBD1. The germline V gene encodes CDR1 MNHEY and CDR2 SVGEGT. V was clipped by 4 bases and J by 5 bases; unmatched bases: 4. The CDR3 loop spans 13 amino acids.

The chain carries TRBV24-1 and TRBJ1-2; maybe TRBD1 (5 bases). Germline-derived CDR1 and CDR2 are KGHDR and SFDVKD. The CDR3 has 11 amino acids. Trimming took 7 bases from V and 8 from J, leaving 10 bases between them. The CDR3 here is CATRGLKGYTF. The CDR3, as DNA: TGTGCCACCAGGGGACTAAAAGGCTACACCTTC.